Following are 14 T cell receptor beta chains from one sample sequenced in a study of regulatory T cells in long-lasting Graves disease. Regarding time point: persistent/refractory GD, antithyroid drugs over 5 years with positive TRAb. From PBMCs, RNA was extracted and then used to make the TCR library. Sequencing libraries for TCR beta were prepared with iRepertoire HTBI primers and Arm-PCR of CDR3 regions. One entry per CDR3 protein, called by TCRdb with MiXCR from the multiplex PCR reads. The sample lists fewer than 450,000 distinct CDR3 sequences, around 21% seen once, with 20% to 25% in the top ten. Sample: peripheral blood mononuclear cells (PBMCs), taken when the disease was refractory, from a patient treated with antithyroid drugs. The source of these receptors is a female donor with Graves disease.

The chain combines TRBV4-3 with TRBJ1-1; 7 nucleotides line up with TRBD1. With V trimmed by 2 bases and J by 5 bases, 8 bases remained unmatched. CDR1 is LGHNA, CDR2 YSLEER, per germline. The CDR3 has 15 residues. CDR3 region: CASSQSVGGQTEAFF. Written as DNA, the CDR3 is TGCGCCAGCAGCCAATCTGTAGGGGGCCAGACTGAAGCTTTCTTT.

This clonotype has at least ten counts. This chain's CDR3 is CASTPVGYNTGELFF. The CDR3 DNA reads TGTGCCAGCACCCCCGTCGGATATAACACCGGGGAGCTGTTTTTT. This chain connects TRBV28 to TRBJ2-2; D call uncertain. V lost 7 bases to trimming and J lost 2 bases, with 14 bases between them. The CDR3 sequence is 15 residues long. From germline, CDR1 is MDHEN and CDR2 SYDVKM.

This clonotype was seen repeatedly, ten times or more. The gene calls are TRBV11-2 and TRBJ2-7; D not resolved. This CDR3 comprises 14 residues. Germline CDR1 SGHAT, CDR2 FQNNGV. V was shortened by 1 base and J by 6 bases, with 13 bases between the two germline ends. The CDR3 is CASSLVAGSTEQYF. The CDR3 DNA follows: TGTGCCAGCAGCTTAGTAGCAGGCAGTACCGAGCAGTACTTC.

This clonotype showed up many times. The rearrangement joins TRBV2 to TRBJ1-2, with 8 bases matching TRBD1. This CDR3 has 14 residues. The trim removed 5 bases at V and 6 bases at J, leaving 8 bases unmatched. Germline assignment: CDR1 SNHLY and CDR2 FYNNEI. The CDR3 bases are TGTGCCAGCAGTTCTCCCAGGGGGCTTGATGGCTACACCTTC. It translates to CASSSPRGLDGYTF.

In DNA form, the CDR3 reads TGTGCCAGCAGTCCAGGGAAGGCAAATCAGCCCCAGCATTTT. Protein: CASSPGKANQPQHF. The genes are TRBV28 and TRBJ1-5, with D possibly being TRBD1 (5 bases). The CDR3 sequence is 14 residues long. The germline V gene encodes CDR1 MDHEN and CDR2 SYDVKM. Trimming left V 5 bases short and J 4 bases short, with 12 bases between.

This clonotype was counted at least ten times. The V call is TRBV7-2, the J call TRBJ1-3, with D uncertain. CDR1 and CDR2 (germline): SGHTA, FQGNSA. The germline V and J ends were trimmed by 5 bases and 0 bases, with 11 bases remaining between them. The CDR3 covers 15 residues. CDR3 sequence reads: CASSPFVLSGNTIYF. The CDR3 bases are TGTGCCAGCAGCCCATTCGTCCTCTCTGGAAACACCATATATTTT.

The CDR3 spells CASSSTGIQSPLHF. CDR3 nucleotides: TGTGCCAGTAGTTCCACAGGGATTCAGTCACCCCTCCACTTT. The genes are TRBV19 and TRBJ1-6, with a possible D match to TRBD1 (6 bases). This CDR3 contains 14 residues. Trimming left V 5 bases short and J 10 bases short, with 15 bases between. The germline gives CDR1 LNHDA, CDR2 SQIVND (reference sequence).

This clonotype was observed many times. The rearrangement links TRBV20-1 to TRBJ1-1, with D unresolved. The CDR3 has 11 residues. Germline values: CDR1 DFQATT, CDR2 SNEGSKA (reference sequence). Between the trimmed V and J ends, which lost 3 bases and 4 bases, there was a span of 6 bases. CDR3 protein: CSARAVTEAFF. The CDR3 DNA reads as TGCAGTGCTAGGGCGGTCACTGAAGCTTTCTTT.

This clonotype was detected only a few times. The genes are TRBV4-1 and TRBJ2-7, with 15 bases lining up with TRBD2. The V segment lost 3 bases and the J segment 6 bases; nucleotides outside the gene matches: 3. This CDR3 region has 15 residues. From germline, CDR1 is MGHRA and CDR2 YSYEKL. The CDR3 DNA sequence: TGCGCCAGCAGCCAGCTGGGACTAGCGGGAGGCGAGCAGTACTTC. Encoded protein: CASSQLGLAGGEQYF.

Note on this clonotype: It is likely a read error, because the conserved phenylalanine at the end of the CDR3 is missing. The V and J genes are TRBV3-1 and TRBJ2-7; TRBD1 is a possible D gene (5 bases). The CDR3 spans 13 residues. Deletions cut 1 base from V and 2 bases from J, with 6 bases between. Germline lookup yields CDR1 LGHDT and CDR2 YNNKEL (reference sequence). The CDR3 DNA reads TGTGCCAGCAGCCAAGCGACAGCCTACGAGCAGTACCTC. This encodes CASSQATAYEQYL.

This rearrangement joins TRBV4-1 to TRBJ1-1; maybe TRBD1 (5 bases). V was clipped by 0 bases and J by 5 bases, with 19 bases between them. The CDR3 length is 17 residues. Germline-derived CDR1 and CDR2 are MGHRA and YSYEKL. The CDR3 loop is CASSQEIVGAIETEAFF. The DNA for the CDR3 is TGCGCCAGCAGCCAAGAGATTGTAGGGGCGATCGAGACTGAAGCTTTCTTT.

The chain joins TRBV14 to TRBJ1-5, with 7 bases matching TRBD1. The CDR3 totals 13 residues. The germline gives CDR1 SGHDN, CDR2 FVKESK. Trimming removed 8 bases from V and 5 bases from J; junction bases left unmatched: 6. The CDR3 nucleotides are TGTGCCAGCTTCGGGGACAGCGATCAGCCCCAGCATTTT. Translating gives CASFGDSDQPQHF. Based on the CDR3 plus reference TRBV14 and TRBJ1-5, the full variable domain is EAGVTQFPSHSVIEKGQTVTLRCDPISGHDNLYWYRRVMGKEIKFLLHFVKESKQDESGMPNNRFLAERTGGTYSTLKVQPAELEDSGVYFCASFGDSDQPQHFGDGTRLSIL.

There are a few counts of this clonotype. The chain carries TRBV20-1 and TRBJ2-3; 8 nucleotides align to TRBD1. Germline trimming cut 6 bases from V and 2 bases from J; bases unmatched to any gene: 10. This CDR3 region has 15 residues. Germline loops: CDR1 DFQATT, CDR2 SNEGSKA (reference sequence). The DNA for the CDR3 is TGCAGTGCCCCGGACAGGGACCAATACACAGATACGCAGTATTTT. This encodes CSAPDRDQYTDTQYF.

This clonotype was seen a few times. The gene calls are TRBV7-2 and TRBJ1-2, with D tentatively TRBD1 (6 bases). CDR1 is SGHTA, CDR2 FQGNSA, per germline. The CDR3 loop spans 14 amino acids. V dropped 7 bases and J dropped 4 bases, with 16 bases sitting between them. The CDR3 DNA sequence: TGTGCCAGCACGCTAGAGGTACAGGGCTATGGCTACACCTTC. This sequence encodes CASTLEVQGYGYTF.